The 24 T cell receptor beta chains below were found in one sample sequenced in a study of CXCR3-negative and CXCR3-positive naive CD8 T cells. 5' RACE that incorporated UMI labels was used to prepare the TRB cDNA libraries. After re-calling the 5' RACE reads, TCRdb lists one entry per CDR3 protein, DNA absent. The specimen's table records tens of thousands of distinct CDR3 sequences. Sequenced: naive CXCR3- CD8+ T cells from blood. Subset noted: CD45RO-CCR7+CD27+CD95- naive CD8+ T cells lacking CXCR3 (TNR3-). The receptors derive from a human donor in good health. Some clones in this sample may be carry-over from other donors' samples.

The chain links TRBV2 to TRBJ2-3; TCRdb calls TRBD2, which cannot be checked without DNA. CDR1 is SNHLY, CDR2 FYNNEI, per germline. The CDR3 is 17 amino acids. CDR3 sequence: CASTRTSGGASTDTQYF.

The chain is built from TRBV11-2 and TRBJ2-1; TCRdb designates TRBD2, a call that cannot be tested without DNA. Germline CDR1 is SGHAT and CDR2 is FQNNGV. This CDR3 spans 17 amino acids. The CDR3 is CASSSTGWLAGVGEQFF. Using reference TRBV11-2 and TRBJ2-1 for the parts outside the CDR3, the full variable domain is EAGVAQSPRYKIIEKRQSVAFWCNPISGHATLYWYQQILGQGPKLLIQFQNNGVVDDSQLPKDRFSAERLKGVDSTLKIQPAKLEDSAVYLCASSSTGWLAGVGEQFFGPGTRLTVL.

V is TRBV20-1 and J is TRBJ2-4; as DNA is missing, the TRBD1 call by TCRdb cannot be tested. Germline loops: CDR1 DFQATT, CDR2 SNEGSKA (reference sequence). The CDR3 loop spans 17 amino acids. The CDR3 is CSAGTGTILEAKNIQYF.

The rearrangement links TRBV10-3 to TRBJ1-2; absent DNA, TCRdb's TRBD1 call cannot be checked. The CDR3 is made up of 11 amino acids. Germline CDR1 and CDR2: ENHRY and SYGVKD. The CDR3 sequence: CATSAGDGYTF.

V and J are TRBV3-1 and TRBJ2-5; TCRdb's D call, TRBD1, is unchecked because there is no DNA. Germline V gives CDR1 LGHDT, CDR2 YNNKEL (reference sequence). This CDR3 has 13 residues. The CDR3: CASSFRGKETQYF.

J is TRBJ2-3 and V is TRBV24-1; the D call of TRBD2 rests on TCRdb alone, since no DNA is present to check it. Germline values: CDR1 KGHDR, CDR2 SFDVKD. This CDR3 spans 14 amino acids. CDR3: CATSDILARGTQYF.

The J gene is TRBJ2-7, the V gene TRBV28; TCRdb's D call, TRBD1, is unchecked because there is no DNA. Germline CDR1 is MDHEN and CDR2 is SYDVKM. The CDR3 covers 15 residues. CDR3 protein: CASSFTGTPPFEQYF.

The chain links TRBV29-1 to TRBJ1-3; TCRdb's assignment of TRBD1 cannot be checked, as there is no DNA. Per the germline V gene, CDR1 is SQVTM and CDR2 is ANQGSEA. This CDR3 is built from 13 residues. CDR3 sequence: CSATVVSGNTIYF.

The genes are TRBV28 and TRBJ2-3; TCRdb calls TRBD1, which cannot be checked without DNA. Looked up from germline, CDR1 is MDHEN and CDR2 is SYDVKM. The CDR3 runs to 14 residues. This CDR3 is CASSSGISTDTQYF.

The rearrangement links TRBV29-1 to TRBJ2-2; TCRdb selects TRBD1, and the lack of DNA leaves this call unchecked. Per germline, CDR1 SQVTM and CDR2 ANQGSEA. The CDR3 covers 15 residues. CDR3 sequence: CSVEERDSNTGELFF.

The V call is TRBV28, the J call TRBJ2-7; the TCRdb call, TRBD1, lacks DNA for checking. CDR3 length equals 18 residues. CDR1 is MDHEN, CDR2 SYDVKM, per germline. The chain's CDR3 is CASSLVLSGRDPSYEQYF.

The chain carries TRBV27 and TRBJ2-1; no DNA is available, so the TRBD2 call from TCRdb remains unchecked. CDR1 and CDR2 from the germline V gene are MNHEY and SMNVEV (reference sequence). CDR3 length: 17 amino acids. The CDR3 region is CASSLSRGTSSYNEQFF.

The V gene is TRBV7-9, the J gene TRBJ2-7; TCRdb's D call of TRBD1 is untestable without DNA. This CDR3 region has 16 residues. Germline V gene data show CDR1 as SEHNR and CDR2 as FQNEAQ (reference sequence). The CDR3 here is CASSLARGQHSYEQYF.

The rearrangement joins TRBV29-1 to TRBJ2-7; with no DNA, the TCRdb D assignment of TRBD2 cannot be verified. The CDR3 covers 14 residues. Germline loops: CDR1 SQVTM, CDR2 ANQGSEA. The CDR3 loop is CSVELSGSSYEQYF.

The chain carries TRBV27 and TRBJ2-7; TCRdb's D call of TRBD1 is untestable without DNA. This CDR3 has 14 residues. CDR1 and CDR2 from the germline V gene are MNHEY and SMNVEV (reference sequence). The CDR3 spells CASSPSPQPYEQYF.

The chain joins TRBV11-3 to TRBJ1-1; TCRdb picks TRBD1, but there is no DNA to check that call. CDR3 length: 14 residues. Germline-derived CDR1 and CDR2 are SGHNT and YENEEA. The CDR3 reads CASSGDRVNTEAFF. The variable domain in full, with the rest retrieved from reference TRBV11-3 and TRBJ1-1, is EAGVVQSPRYKIIEKKQPVAFWCNPISGHNTLYWYLQNLGQGPELLIRYENEEAVDDSQLPKDRFSAERLKGVDSTLKIQPAELGDSAVYLCASSGDRVNTEAFFGQGTRLTVV.

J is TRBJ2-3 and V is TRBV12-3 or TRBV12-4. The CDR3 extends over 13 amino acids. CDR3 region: CASSFAGSDTQYF.

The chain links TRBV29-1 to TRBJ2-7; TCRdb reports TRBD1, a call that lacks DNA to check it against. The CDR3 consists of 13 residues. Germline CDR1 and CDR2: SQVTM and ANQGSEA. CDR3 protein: CSARPRGTYEQYF.

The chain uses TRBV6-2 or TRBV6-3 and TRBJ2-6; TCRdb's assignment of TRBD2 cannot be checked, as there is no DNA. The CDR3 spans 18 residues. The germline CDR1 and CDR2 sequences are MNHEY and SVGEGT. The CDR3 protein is CASRTADPELAGANVLTF.

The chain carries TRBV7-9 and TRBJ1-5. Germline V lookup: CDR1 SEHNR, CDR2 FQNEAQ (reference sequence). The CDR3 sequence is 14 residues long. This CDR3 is CASSGYQNNQPQHF.

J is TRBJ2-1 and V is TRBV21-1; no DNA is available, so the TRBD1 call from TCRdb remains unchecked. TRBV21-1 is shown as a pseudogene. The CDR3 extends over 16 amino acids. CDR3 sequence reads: CARPGEGLVQYNEQFF.

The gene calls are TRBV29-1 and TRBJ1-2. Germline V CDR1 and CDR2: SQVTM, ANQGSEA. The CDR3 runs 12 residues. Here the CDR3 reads CSVVGHLWGYTF.

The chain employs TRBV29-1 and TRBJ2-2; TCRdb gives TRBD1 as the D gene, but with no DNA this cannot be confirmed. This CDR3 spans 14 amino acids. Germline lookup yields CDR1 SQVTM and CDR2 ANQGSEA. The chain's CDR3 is CSVEAGTDTGELFF.

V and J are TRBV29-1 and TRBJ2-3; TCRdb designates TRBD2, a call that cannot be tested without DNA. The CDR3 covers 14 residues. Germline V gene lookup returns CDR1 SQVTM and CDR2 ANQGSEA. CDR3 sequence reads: CSVLEREGPDTQYF.